These T cell receptor beta chains were read from a single sample in a study of cytomegalovirus exposure and HLA in healthy donors. Here immunoSEQ multiplex PCR was the method, and the copy in TCRdb shows in-frame clones only, minus some. The table has approximately 140,000 clones, 70% to 80% seen once. The sequenced material came from PBMCs. These TCRs come from a human donor in good health. The CDR3 runs from the conserved cysteine through the conserved F or W. A D gene is named only where the DNA matches it firmly. Not all rows give a size; the values are once, few, many and, for expanded clones, a class.

>-|TRBJ2-7|-|TRBV27
TGTGCCAGCAGCACGACAGAACTGTCCTACGAGCAGTACTTC
CASSTTELSYEQYF
>-|TRBJ2-1|TRBD2|TRBV27
TGTGCCAGCAGTTTATCGCAAGGACTAGCGGACAATGAGCAGTTCTTC
CASSLSQGLADNEQFF
>-|TRBJ2-2|-|TRBV29-1
TGCAGCGTTAACGAGGAGGGGACCGGGGAGCTGTTTTTT
CSVNEEGTGELFF
>-|TRBJ1-6|-|TRBV5-1
TGCGCCAGCAGCTTGGACAGCAATTCACCCCTCCACTTT
CASSLDSNSPLHF
>few|TRBJ2-3|TRBD2|TRBV27
TGTGCCAGCAGTCTAAAGCCAGCCAGCGGGAGTAACTCAGATACGCAGTATTTT
CASSLKPASGSNSDTQYF
>-|TRBJ2-3|TRBD2|TRBV7-8
TGTGCCAGCAGCTTAGTTGGGGCTAGCGGTCCTAGCACAGATACGCAGTATTTT
CASSLVGASGPSTDTQYF
>few|TRBJ2-3|TRBD2|TRBV5-1
TGCGCCAGCAGCTCACAGACTAGCGGGGGGGGCAGCACAGATACGCAGTATTTT
CASSSQTSGGGSTDTQYF
>-|TRBJ1-4|TRBD1|TRBV4-1
TGCGCCAGCAGTCCTAGGTCACAGGGGGCGCGTGAAAAACTGTTTTTT
CASSPRSQGAREKLFF
>once|TRBJ2-7|-|TRBV2
TGTGCCAGCAGTGTTAGGGGTTCGGCGGGCGGGGCCCTCGTCTTT
CASSVRGSAGGALVF
>few|TRBJ2-3|TRBD2|TRBV15
TGTGCCACCAGCCTCCGGGGAGCGGGGCCGGCAGATACGCAGTATTTT
CATSLRGAGPADTQYF
>-|TRBJ2-1|-|TRBV4-1
TGCGCCAGCAGCCACCCGACAGGAACCTACAATGAGCAGTTCTTC
CASSHPTGTYNEQFF
>-|TRBJ2-1|TRBD2|TRBV6-1
TGTGCCAGCAGACGCCTGGGGACTACGGGAAATGAGCAGTTCTTC
CASRRLGTTGNEQFF
>-|TRBJ1-3|-|TRBV15
TGTGCCACCGCCGCTCAGAACCTCGGAAACACCATATATTTT
CATAAQNLGNTIYF
>once|TRBJ2-1|TRBD2|TRBV6-5
TGTGCCAGCAGTTACTCCTTGGCTAGCGGAAACAATGAGCAGTTCTTC
CASSYSLASGNNEQFF
>-|TRBJ1-2|TRBD1|TRBV25-1
TGTGCCAGCACCGGTCCTGGGACAGGGCAAGGCTACACCTTC
CASTGPGTGQGYTF
>few|TRBJ2-3|TRBD2|TRBV29-1
TGCAGCGTTGAAGAAGGGCGGGGGTCCACAGATACGCAGTATTTT
CSVEEGRGSTDTQYF
>-|TRBJ1-1|-|TRBV9
TGTGCCAGCAGCGTTGGCCCCCACACTGAAGCTTTCTTT
CASSVGPHTEAFF
>-|TRBJ2-3|TRBD2|TRBV2
TGTGCCAGCAAGCAGGAGCGGGGAGGGAGGCAGTATTTT
CASKQERGGRQYF
>-|TRBJ1-2|TRBD1|TRBV27
TGTGCCAGAATCCGAGGGGGCTTCGACTATGGCTACACCTTC
CARIRGGFDYGYTF
>-|TRBJ1-2|TRBD1|TRBV5-5
TGTGCCAGCAGCCAGATGGACAGGGGCGGTCGGGGAGGCTACACCTTC
CASSQMDRGGRGGYTF
>few|TRBJ2-5|-|TRBV7-2
TGTGCCAGCAGCTTATCCAAAAGCGGAGAGACCCAGTACTTC
CASSLSKSGETQYF
>few|TRBJ1-3|-|TRBV27
TGTGCCAGCAGCCGACCGGGTCCGCAAAGAAACACCATATATTTT
CASSRPGPQRNTIYF
>-|TRBJ2-5|TRBD1|TRBV10-1
TGCGCCAGCAGCCCCGGGACAGGGACTTTAGTAGAGACCCAGTACTTC
CASSPGTGTLVETQYF